The 5 T cell receptor beta chains listed next were all sequenced from one sample in a study of T cells after yellow fever vaccination. TCRdb reprocessed the 5' RACE reads via MiXCR and lists one record per CDR3 protein. This table holds 610,000 or so distinct CDR3 sequences, approximately 13% found once. The starting material was PBMCs, obtained on the day of the yellow fever booster vaccination. The source is a young man who received the YFV17D yellow fever vaccine.

This chain links TRBV5-4 with TRBJ2-1; unclear D gene. Germline CDR1 SGHNT, CDR2 YYREEE (reference sequence). The CDR3 is 15 amino acids. Trimming shortened V by 6 bases and J by 7 bases, and 20 bases separated the two germline ends. CDR3 amino acids: CASIYNPATENEQFF. The CDR3 bases are TGTGCCAGCATCTATAATCCGGCTACTGAGAATGAGCAGTTCTTC. Together with reference TRBV5-4 and TRBJ2-1, the CDR3 gives the full variable domain: ETGVTQSPTHLIKTRGQQVTLRCSSQSGHNTVSWYQQALGQGPQFIFQYYREEENGRGNFPPRFSGLQFPNYSSELNVNALELDDSALYLCASIYNPATENEQFFGPGTRLTVL.

This chain links TRBV6-1 with TRBJ2-5, with D unresolved. Trimming cost V 4 bases and J 2 bases, with 8 bases left between them. This CDR3 contains 13 residues. CDR1 and CDR2 (germline): MNHNS, SASEGT. Written as DNA, the CDR3 is TGTGCCAGCAGTGGGAATAGGCAAGAGACCCAGTACTTC. Translation: CASSGNRQETQYF.

V and J are TRBV11-2 and TRBJ2-7; a possible D gene is TRBD1 (5 bases). Germline V gene data show CDR1 as SGHAT and CDR2 as FQNNGV. CDR3 length: 17 amino acids. Between the trimmed V and J ends, which lost 7 bases and 0 bases, there was a span of 22 bases. This CDR3 reads CASTSKGWLGLSYEQYF. The DNA for the CDR3 is TGTGCCAGCACCTCGAAGGGGTGGCTAGGGCTCTCCTACGAGCAGTACTTC.

The CDR3 region has the DNA TGTGCCAGCAGCCAATTCGGGTTCCCCCAGCATTTT. Its translation: CASSQFGFPQHF. The gene calls are TRBV14 and TRBJ1-5; D not certain. From germline, CDR1 is SGHDN and CDR2 FVKESK. Trimming removed 2 bases from V and 10 bases from J, with 9 bases in between. The CDR3 is 12 residues long.

This clonotype was recorded a few times. The chain carries TRBV19 and TRBJ2-2; 8 bases are a match to TRBD1. This CDR3 contains 15 residues. V lost 10 bases, J lost 4 bases, and 11 bases stayed unmatched. CDR1 is LNHDA and CDR2 is SQIVND in the germline V gene (reference sequence). This chain's CDR3 is CATKTDRVSTGELFF. The CDR3 coding sequence is TGTGCCACTAAAACGGACAGGGTCAGCACCGGGGAGCTGTTTTTT.